This T cell receptor beta chain was captured in a study of blood T cell repertoires in COVID-19 (dated by TCRdb to about 2020). About the full investigation: Collaborator samples came from the United States, Italy and Spain and covered acute and convalescent phases of COVID-19. The prospective study material was composed of cDNA or gDNA derived from T cells, B-cell-depleted T cells, or PBMCs. Subjects who had been exposed to COVID-19, were actively infected with it, or had recovered from it provided the deeply sampled blood TCRbeta repertoires that made up the dataset. The repertoires were made available in a free public database intended to serve as a resource for research on the immune response to SARS-CoV-2. Samples were obtained from the ongoing ImmuneRACE study (first 160 participants) and from 950 to 1,500 subjects provided by 6 global collaborators. The sample metadata nearly always contained a de-identified subject ID, COVID-19 status, age in years and sex. Where available, HLA class I and class II types were obtained from metadata supplied by the sample provider rather than from assay-based typing. The full study reports these points: Clinical and demographic metadata were provided uncurated, with the amount varying by source and participant.

For CDR1 and CDR2, the germline V gene lists ENHRY and SYGVKD. V lost 7 bases and J lost 3 bases, and the count of bases not matched to a germline gene is 9. The CDR3 measures 16 amino acids from cysteine to phenylalanine. Of the read, only the CDR3 DNA is kept; its 48 bases are in frame from base 1. Another Seattle source contributed samples from volunteer blood donors who had recovered from COVID-19. Each collaborating institution followed its own protocols to collect whole blood in K2EDTA tubes. Collaborator samples were shipped for TCRbeta analysis as frozen whole blood, isolated PBMCs, or DNA extracted from either sample type. As for this clone: It has no known antigen specificity. Base qualities are not provided; no much larger clone lies one nucleotide away.

The immunoSEQ Assay, a bias-controlled multiplex PCR, was used to amplify TCRbeta CDR3 regions from genomic DNA. As for the original processing: Nucleated cell counts per sample were estimated from amplification of reference gene primers within the assay. Sequence reads were collapsed and filtered to measure the absolute abundance of every unique TCRbeta CDR3 rearrangement. For each sample, productive Simpson clonality was calculated by taking the square root of Simpson's diversity index across productive rearrangements. Held by TCRdb, this immuneACCESS table contains in-frame sequences only and omits some clones. Under half of the omission traces to an unresolved V gene where checked; the cause of the rest is unknown. That table gives V, J and clone size, and the DNA gave D and trimming. Within this sample are about 190,000 clones, with nearly 90% of them counted one time only. Together, the top ten hold 5% to 8% of the sample.

The V and J genes are TRBV10-3 and TRBJ2-2; 9 junctional bases match TRBD2. The clonotype was recovered from a woman aged 40 to 55 who had recovered from COVID-19. The sequenced sample was peripheral blood. In nucleotides, the sequence is TGTGCCATCACCAAAACTAGCGGGCATGACACCGGGGAGCTGTTTTTT. It specifies CAITKTSGHDTGELFF.